These 12 T cell receptor beta chains share one sample of origin, sequenced in a study of blood T cell repertoires in COVID-19. Sequencing used immunoSEQ multiplex PCR; TCRdb keeps in-frame clones, though not all of them. Seen here are tens of thousands of clones, 80% to 90% observed once, and the top ten hold 16%. Sequenced material: peripheral blood. All receptors come from a man older than 75 with acute or convalescent COVID-19.

V is TRBV7-3 and J is TRBJ1-1; D possibly corresponds to TRBD1 (5 bases). Germline CDR1 reads SGHTA; CDR2 reads FQGTGA. There are 12 residues in the CDR3. Trimming cost V 2 bases and J 7 bases, with 8 bases left between them. The CDR3 sequence: CASSLGGNEAFF. In nucleotides, the CDR3 is TGTGCCAGCAGCTTAGGGGGGAATGAAGCTTTCTTT.

The chain joins TRBV2 to TRBJ1-2; 8 bases are shared with TRBD1. The CDR3 covers 15 residues. Germline trimming cut 5 bases from V and 4 bases from J; bases unmatched to any gene: 9. Germline loops: CDR1 SNHLY, CDR2 FYNNEI. CDR3 protein: CASSPQGAVGYGYTF. The CDR3 DNA reads as TGTGCCAGCAGTCCTCAGGGGGCGGTAGGCTATGGCTACACCTTC. The complete variable domain, with remaining parts taken from reference TRBV2 and TRBJ1-2, reads EPEVTQTPSHQVTQMGQEVILRCVPISNHLYFYWYRQILGQKVEFLVSFYNNEISEKSEIFDDQFSVERPDGSNFTLKIRSTKLEDSAMYFCASSPQGAVGYGYTFGSGTRLTVV.

V and J are TRBV4-1 and TRBJ1-5; TRBD1 matches at 9 bases. Germline CDR1 MGHRA, CDR2 YSYEKL. Unmatched junction bases numbered 4, after V lost 3 bases and J lost 4 bases. The CDR3 contains 15 residues. The CDR3 spells CASSQRDRDNQPQHF. CDR3 bases: TGCGCCAGCAGCCAGAGGGACAGGGATAATCAGCCCCAGCATTTT.

The chain couples TRBV7-3 to TRBJ2-3; weak D call: TRBD2 (5 bases). V shed 3 bases and J shed 0 bases, with 10 bases lying between them. CDR3 size: 15 residues. Germline V gives CDR1 SGHTA, CDR2 FQGTGA. This CDR3 reads CASSFGGSSTDTQYF. The CDR3 nucleotides are TGTGCCAGCAGCTTCGGAGGTTCTAGCACAGATACGCAGTATTTT.

The V call is TRBV11-2, the J call TRBJ1-3, with a tentative D call TRBD1 (5 bases). V lost 0 bases to trimming and J lost 3 bases, with 12 bases between them. This CDR3 has 16 amino acids. CDR1 and CDR2 (germline): SGHAT, FQNNGV. The CDR3 sequence: CASSLDAGGFGNTIYF. Written as DNA, the CDR3 is TGTGCCAGCAGCTTAGATGCGGGGGGTTTTGGAAACACCATATATTTT.

The chain uses TRBV5-6 and TRBJ2-2, with a possible D match to TRBD2 (6 bases). V was pared by 2 bases and J by 1 base, with 9 bases between. Germline CDR1 is SGHDT and CDR2 is YYEEEE. The CDR3 runs to 15 residues. The CDR3 DNA is TGTGCCAGCAGCTTACGGGACTGGAACACCGGGGAGCTGTTTTTT. Its protein product is CASSLRDWNTGELFF.

This chain connects TRBV19 to TRBJ1-3; a possible D gene is TRBD1 (5 bases). Trimming took 5 bases from V and 1 from J, leaving 15 bases between them. CDR3 size: 16 residues. Germline V CDR1 and CDR2: LNHDA, SQIVND (reference sequence). CDR3 bases: TGTGCCAGTAGTTCGGGACTGTCCCCGTCTGGAAACACCATATATTTT. Amino acid sequence: CASSSGLSPSGNTIYF.

This clone has a handful of counts. The chain employs TRBV7-9 and TRBJ2-7; D may be TRBD1 (5 bases). There are 12 residues in the CDR3. The V end lost 2 bases, the J end lost 5 bases, and 7 bases lay between the germline ends. CDR1 and CDR2 from the germline V gene are SEHNR and FQNEAQ (reference sequence). CDR3 nucleotides: TGTGCCAGCAGCTTACAGGGAAACGAGCAGTACTTC. Translated, it gives CASSLQGNEQYF.

V gene TRBV5-1 combines with J gene TRBJ2-5, with 7 bases identical to TRBD1. V shed 4 bases, J shed 1 base, and the junction held 4 bases outside the gene matches. Germline V gene sequence: CDR1 SGHRS, CDR2 YFSETQ. This CDR3 comprises 14 residues. CDR3 nucleotides: TGCGCCAGCAGCCCAGGGACAGTCCAAGAGACCCAGTACTTC. As protein: CASSPGTVQETQYF.

There are a few counts of this clone. For the CDR3, the DNA is TGTGCCAGCAGCTTAGTGGCGAACACTGAAGCTTTCTTT. Its translation is CASSLVANTEAFF. The chain carries TRBV7-9 and TRBJ1-1; D gene uncertain. V lost 1 base and J 1 base, leaving 4 bases between the germline ends. The CDR3 runs to 13 residues. Germline V gene lookup returns CDR1 SEHNR and CDR2 FQNEAQ (reference sequence).

This clone appeared once. V is TRBV5-1 and J is TRBJ1-4; a possible D gene is TRBD1 (5 bases). With 4 bases removed from V and 3 bases from J, the gap between germline ends came to 10 bases. The CDR3 has 14 amino acids. Germline CDR1 reads SGHRS; CDR2 reads YFSETQ. DNA for the CDR3: TGCGCCAGCAGCCCAGGGATGGCTAATGAAAAACTGTTTTTT. It translates to CASSPGMANEKLFF.

The chain joins TRBV28 to TRBJ1-1; TRBD1 might be the D (5 bases). Germline CDR1 reads MDHEN; CDR2 reads SYDVKM. The V gene lost 2 bases and the J gene lost 0 bases, with 7 bases spanning the gap. The CDR3 contains 14 residues. The CDR3 here is CASSLRQMNTEAFF. In nucleotides, the CDR3 is TGTGCCAGCAGTTTAAGACAGATGAACACTGAAGCTTTCTTT.